These 12 T cell receptor beta chains share one sample of origin, sequenced in a study of blood T cell repertoires in COVID-19. Clones were sequenced by immunoSEQ multiplex PCR, and TCRdb holds only the in-frame ones, with some missing. The data show nearly 350,000 clones, about 90% seen once. Sequencing used PBMCs or T cells enriched from blood (not recorded which). These receptors were collected from a woman in her thirties who had recovered from COVID-19.

The genes are TRBV27 and TRBJ2-5, with 7 bases fitting TRBD1. Trimming took 5 bases from V and 5 from J; bases not matched to a gene: 17. CDR3 length equals 17 residues. Germline V CDR1 and CDR2: MNHEY, SMNVEV (reference sequence). The CDR3, as DNA: TGTGCCAGCAGTCCCGTTCACGCTACAGGGGTATCGGAGACCCAGTACTTC. Translation gives CASSPVHATGVSETQYF.

The genes are TRBV11-3 and TRBJ2-1; 9 bases fit TRBD1. V was pared by 5 bases and J by 5 bases, with 7 bases of the junction left unmatched. The germline CDR1 and CDR2 sequences are SGHNT and YENEEA. The CDR3 length is 15 residues. The CDR3 loop is CASSPGQGGNNEQFF. CDR3 in DNA: TGTGCCAGCAGCCCGGGACAGGGAGGAAACAATGAGCAGTTCTTC.

This chain joins TRBV29-1 and TRBJ2-7; perhaps TRBD1 as D (5 bases). CDR1 is SQVTM, CDR2 ANQGSEA, per germline. CDR3 size: 14 residues. V lost 3 bases and J 7 bases, leaving 19 bases between the germline ends. The CDR3 spells CSVDRPGPVGEQYF. In DNA, the CDR3 is TGCAGCGTTGATCGGCCAGGGCCTGTTGGAGAGCAGTACTTC.

V is TRBV7-8 and J is TRBJ1-3; no firm D call. V lost 5 bases to trimming and J lost 1 base, with 6 bases between them. From germline, CDR1 is SGHVS and CDR2 FQNEAQ. The CDR3 spans 13 residues. The CDR3 loop reads CASSRRSGNTIYF. The CDR3 bases are TGTGCCAGCAGCCGCAGGTCTGGAAACACCATATATTTT.

The chain combines TRBV30 with TRBJ2-4, with a possible D match to TRBD1 (5 bases). V shed 5 bases and J shed 2 bases, with 7 bases lying between them. Germline V gives CDR1 GTSNPN, CDR2 SVGIG (reference sequence). This CDR3 region has 12 residues. CDR3 bases: TGTGCCTGGGGGGCATCCAAAAACATTCAGTACTTC. Residues: CAWGASKNIQYF.

This clone appeared a single time. The chain couples TRBV5-1 to TRBJ1-1; 7 nucleotides align to TRBD1. V trimming: 8 bases; J trimming: 0 bases; junction bases outside the gene matches: 4. The CDR3 consists of 13 residues. From germline, CDR1 is SGHRS and CDR2 YFSETQ. CDR3 residues: CASKQGMNTEAFF. The DNA for the CDR3 is TGCGCCAGTAAACAGGGGATGAACACTGAAGCTTTCTTT.

This clone was observed a handful of times. The chain joins TRBV4-1 to TRBJ2-5; 9 bases agree with TRBD1. This CDR3 comprises 19 residues. CDR1 is MGHRA, CDR2 YSYEKL, per germline. Germline trimming cut 1 base from V and 5 bases from J; bases unmatched to any gene: 17. The CDR3 region is CASSQVPGTGWSFRETQYF. CDR3 nucleotides: TGCGCCAGCAGCCAAGTGCCCGGGACAGGGTGGTCGTTTAGGGAGACCCAGTACTTC.

This chain uses TRBV6-5 with TRBJ1-2; perhaps TRBD1 as D (5 bases). Trimming took 6 bases from V and 6 from J, leaving 17 bases between them. This CDR3 has 14 residues. The germline gives CDR1 MNHEY, CDR2 SVGAGI. The CDR3 sequence: CASRPLSGNNGYTF. CDR3 DNA sequence: TGTGCCAGCAGACCCCTATCAGGGAACAATGGCTACACCTTC.

In its sample, this clone was seen once. The V call is TRBV28, the J call TRBJ1-5; maybe TRBD1 (6 bases). The germline gives CDR1 MDHEN, CDR2 SYDVKM. V dropped 4 bases and J dropped 2 bases, with 15 bases sitting between them. The CDR3 sequence is 16 residues long. The CDR3 spells CASSYQQGMRNQPQHF. CDR3 nucleotide sequence: TGTGCCAGCAGTTACCAACAGGGTATGCGCAATCAGCCCCAGCATTTT.

The V gene is TRBV2, the J gene TRBJ2-7, with 9 positions matching TRBD1. Germline values: CDR1 SNHLY, CDR2 FYNNEI. Unmatched junction bases numbered 6, after V lost 4 bases and J lost 2 bases. This CDR3 has 15 residues. CDR3 in DNA: TGTGCCAGCAGTGTATCCGGGACAGGGCCCTACGAGCAGTACTTC. This sequence encodes CASSVSGTGPYEQYF.

This clone was picked up a small number of times. V usage is TRBV6-2 or TRBV6-3 and J usage is TRBJ1-5; tentatively, D is TRBD1 (5 bases). The CDR3 contains 14 residues. The germline V and J ends were trimmed by 6 bases and 5 bases, with 14 bases remaining between them. Germline CDR1 and CDR2: MNHEY and SVGEGT. The CDR3 reads CASSPWGEDQPQHF. Here the CDR3 DNA reads TGTGCCAGCAGCCCCTGGGGGGAGGATCAGCCCCAGCATTTT.

J is TRBJ2-3 and V is TRBV14; 9 nucleotides align to TRBD1. Germline V gene sequence: CDR1 SGHDN, CDR2 FVKESK. With 4 bases clipped from V and 0 bases from J, the junction kept 8 bases outside the gene matches. This CDR3 has 17 residues. The CDR3 region is CASSPWAGQGSTDTQYF. The CDR3 nucleotides are TGTGCCAGCAGCCCCTGGGCGGGACAGGGAAGCACAGATACGCAGTATTTT.